This T cell receptor beta chain was captured in a study of preoperative IRX-2 immunotherapy in early breast cancer. Trimming removed 5 bases from V and 6 bases from J; junction bases left unmatched: 6. There are 14 residues in the CDR3. Germline V gene sequence: CDR1 MNHGY, CDR2 SAAAGT. Indicated treatment: preoperative locoregional IRX-2 cytokine immunotherapy. This phase Ib study tested locoregional IRX-2 cytokine immunotherapy given before surgery. Method: immunoSEQ multiplex PCR; TCRdb's copy keeps in-frame clones and lacks some. The table shows under 11,000 clones, with around 80% occurring only once.

This chain links TRBV6-8 with TRBJ1-2; 10 nucleotides agree with TRBD1. The source of this sequence is a human donor with breast cancer. The sample in question was lymph node tissue, obtained before IRX-2 immunotherapy. The CDR3 DNA sequence: TGTGCCAGCAGTAGGGACAGGGGCAAGGATGGCTACACCTTC. This encodes CASSRDRGKDGYTF.